This T cell receptor (beta chain) is from a study of blood T cell repertoires in COVID-19 (dated by TCRdb to about 2020). Regarding the research as a whole: The collaborator samples originated in the United States, Italy and Spain and spanned the acute and convalescent phases of COVID-19. The samples were drawn from the first 160 participants of the ongoing ImmuneRACE study and from 950 to 1,500 subjects provided by 6 global collaborators. The repertoires were released in a freely available public database meant as a resource for research on the immune response to SARS-CoV-2. Where available, HLA class I and class II types were obtained from metadata supplied by the sample provider rather than from assay-based typing. The material from the prospective study consisted of cDNA or gDNA derived from T cells, B-cell-depleted T cells, or PBMCs. Sample metadata almost always included a de-identified subject ID, COVID-19 status, age in years and sex. The dataset comprised deeply sampled blood TCRbeta repertoires from subjects exposed to, actively infected with, or recovered from COVID-19.

Comment on this clone: Its antigen is not yet known. Nothing much larger sits one base from this clone, and base qualities are not available.

Looking up the germline V gene (reference sequence) yields CDR1 GTSNPN and CDR2 SVGIG. Germline trimming amounts to 2 bases on V and 7 bases on J, with 8 as the count of junction bases outside the gene matches. The CDR3, from cysteine to phenylalanine, totals 14 residues. CDR3 DNA only is kept here, 42 bases in frame from base 1. Participants in the prospective study were aged roughly 18 to 100 years, lived in 20 to 30 United States geographic areas, and enrolled through a virtual design. In the prospective study, cohorts were assigned on the basis of participant-reported clinical history obtained from a screening survey and a study questionnaire. ImmuneRACE Cohort 3 recovered participants were defined by two consecutive negative NP/OP PCR tests, healthcare professional clearance, or symptom resolution. Each participant in the prospective study had whole blood, serum and a nasopharyngeal or oropharyngeal swab collected by mobile phlebotomists. Additional blood draws and questionnaires over an approximately two-month period could optionally be provided by prospective study participants. Prospective study blood samples were shipped either frozen or at room temperature before DNA extraction.

General findings and caveats noted by the study authors: Clinical and demographic metadata were provided uncurated, with the amount varying by source and participant.

TCRbeta CDR3 regions were amplified from genomic DNA using the immunoSEQ Assay, a bias-controlled multiplex PCR. The paper's processing steps were these. The number of nucleated cells in each sample was estimated from the amplification of reference gene primers within the assay. Sequence reads were collapsed and filtered to measure the absolute abundance of every unique TCRbeta CDR3 rearrangement. For each sample, productive Simpson clonality was calculated as the square root of Simpson's diversity index across productive rearrangements. TCRdb re-hosts the immuneACCESS table, in-frame sequences only. Its copies lack some clones; in the studies checked, an unresolved V gene accounts for under half of them, and the cause for the rest is not known. That table is the source of V, J and clone size, and D and trimming were worked out from the DNA. Recorded for this sample are about 250,000 clones; about 85% of them occurred a single time. The ten largest clones represent under 3.5% of the sample.

The chain joins TRBV30 to TRBJ1-2; 9 central bases correspond to TRBD1. The sequence derives from a woman aged 50 to 60 who had recovered from COVID-19. Specimen: PBMCs or T cells enriched from blood (not recorded which). The CDR3 loop reads CAWSKQGALSGYTF. The DNA sequence is as follows: TGTGCCTGGAGTAAACAGGGGGCGCTTAGTGGCTACACCTTC.